A selection of T cell receptor beta chains follows, all from one sample in a study of blood T cell repertoires in COVID-19. Measured with immunoSEQ multiplex PCR; TCRdb has only the in-frame clones, and not every one. The repertoire holds 140,000 to 150,000 clones, with approximately 87% as singletons. The sample was PBMCs or T cells enriched from blood (not recorded which). These receptors originate from a woman in her twenties or thirties with acute COVID-19. Both conserved end residues are part of each CDR3. D genes are given only for firm matches. Some rows mark clone size as missing; the rest say once, few, many or name a class of expanded clone.

v_gene	j_gene	abundance	d_gene	CDR3aa	CDR3nt
TRBV7-2	TRBJ2-7	-	-	CASSNPGLRYEQYF	TGTGCCAGCAGCAACCCGGGACTCCGCTACGAGCAGTACTTC
TRBV15	TRBJ2-1	few	TRBD1	CATSREGQGYNEQFF	TGTGCCACCAGCAGAGAAGGACAGGGGTACAATGAGCAGTTCTTC
TRBV18	TRBJ2-7	-	-	CASSSLGDFEIDEQYF	TGTGCCAGCTCATCGTTAGGGGATTTTGAGATTGACGAGCAGTACTTC
TRBV19	TRBJ1-5	few	-	CASSIDLYSNQPQHF	TGTGCCAGTAGTATAGATCTGTATAGCAATCAGCCCCAGCATTTT
TRBV27	TRBJ2-3	-	-	CASSLSFADTQYF	TGTGCCAGCAGTTTATCGTTCGCAGATACGCAGTATTTT
TRBV7-9	TRBJ1-6	few	-	CASSPNRDLDSPLHF	TGTGCCAGCAGCCCCAATCGAGATCTCGATTCACCCCTCCACTTT
TRBV30	TRBJ2-3	-	TRBD1	CASDRVLGTDTQYF	TGTGCCTCTGACAGGGTCTTAGGGACAGATACGCAGTATTTT
TRBV6-5	TRBJ1-1	-	-	CASGNRDTEAFF	TGTGCCAGCGGAAACAGGGACACTGAAGCTTTCTTT
TRBV9	TRBJ2-2	-	-	CASSVTGTSGELFF	TGTGCCAGCAGCGTAACAGGAACATCCGGGGAGCTGTTTTTT
TRBV28	TRBJ2-5	-	-	CASISRALGTQYF	TGTGCCAGCATATCCCGAGCTCTAGGGACCCAGTACTTC
TRBV28	TRBJ1-5	-	-	CAGKTGRSNQPQHF	TGTGCCGGGAAAACAGGGCGTAGCAATCAGCCCCAGCATTTT
TRBV19	TRBJ1-5	-	-	CASSIDGADNQPQHF	TGTGCCAGTAGTATAGACGGTGCCGACAATCAGCCCCAGCATTTT
TRBV9	TRBJ2-1	-	TRBD2	CASSAGLANEQFF	TGTGCCAGCAGCGCGGGACTAGCCAATGAGCAGTTCTTC
TRBV28	TRBJ1-2	-	-	CASSSVTAPGTFYGYTF	TGTGCCAGCAGCAGTGTGACGGCGCCGGGAACTTTCTATGGCTACACCTTC
TRBV6-6	TRBJ1-2	-	-	CASSWQGLDGYTF	TGTGCCAGCAGTTGGCAGGGTTTGGATGGCTACACCTTC
TRBV10-3	TRBJ2-2	-	TRBD2	CATTPGTSGNTGELFF	TGTGCCACGACTCCAGGGACTAGCGGGAACACCGGGGAGCTGTTTTTT
TRBV7-2	TRBJ2-1	-	TRBD2	CASSLGTSGTHNEQFF	TGTGCCAGCAGCTTAGGGACTAGCGGGACTCACAATGAGCAGTTCTTC
TRBV7-9	TRBJ1-1	-	-	CASSPQFAEAFF	TGTGCCAGCAGCCCCCAGTTCGCTGAAGCTTTCTTT
TRBV5-1	TRBJ2-7	-	TRBD2	CASSLGPLAGGIVYEQYF	TGCGCCAGCAGCTTGGGACCACTAGCGGGAGGAATCGTCTACGAGCAGTACTTC
TRBV29-1	TRBJ2-7	-	TRBD1	CSVGRGTGIYEQYF	TGCAGCGTTGGCCGGGGGACAGGGATCTACGAGCAGTACTTC
TRBV9	TRBJ2-7	few	TRBD2	CASSVSGMATPYEQYF	TGTGCCAGCAGCGTAAGCGGGATGGCCACCCCCTACGAGCAGTACTTC
TRBV24-1	TRBJ2-1	once	TRBD2	CATSDLPSGTYNEQFF	TGTGCCACCAGTGATTTGCCTAGCGGTACCTACAATGAGCAGTTCTTC
TRBV7-2	TRBJ2-2	-	TRBD2	CASSIPGLAPTGELFF	TGTGCCAGCAGCATACCGGGACTAGCGCCCACCGGGGAGCTGTTTTTT
TRBV7-2	TRBJ2-7	few	TRBD2	CASSLGSSGRILSYEQYF	TGTGCCAGCAGCTTAGGTTCTAGCGGGAGGATCCTCTCCTACGAGCAGTACTTC
TRBV5-4	TRBJ1-1	-	-	CASSLSQGNTEAFF	TGTGCCAGCAGCTTATCACAGGGAAACACAGAAGCTTTCTTT
TRBV6-5	TRBJ1-2	-	-	CASSSVPDSGYTF	TGTGCCAGCAGTTCCGTCCCAGATAGCGGCTACACCTTC
TRBV18	TRBJ2-7	-	-	CASSPHQSPSYEQYF	TGTGCCAGCTCACCTCATCAGTCTCCTTCTTACGAGCAGTACTTC
TRBV29-1	TRBJ2-1	-	TRBD1	CSVEPGGLQFF	TGCAGCGTTGAACCAGGGGGTTTACAGTTCTTC
TRBV4-2	TRBJ2-1	-	TRBD1	CASSQENRGYNEQFF	TGTGCCAGCAGCCAAGAGAACAGGGGGTACAATGAGCAGTTCTTC
TRBV6-5	TRBJ1-1	-	-	CASSPTPLGEAFF	TGTGCCAGCAGTCCAACACCGCTCGGGGAAGCTTTCTTT
TRBV7-2	TRBJ2-2	-	-	CASISGDNTGELFF	TGTGCCAGCATATCAGGGGACAACACCGGGGAGCTGTTTTTT
TRBV27	TRBJ2-7	once	TRBD1	CASSSNGQGARSYEQYF	TGTGCCAGCAGTTCGAACGGACAGGGGGCGAGATCCTACGAGCAGTACTTC
TRBV5-1	TRBJ2-7	-	-	CASSLTAQSYEQYF	TGCGCCAGCAGCTTAACAGCCCAATCCTACGAGCAGTACTTC
TRBV6-2/TRBV6-3	TRBJ2-1	-	TRBD2	CASSPTLAGRTPGNEQFF	TGTGCCAGCAGTCCAACACTAGCGGGGCGTACTCCTGGCAATGAGCAGTTCTTC
TRBV2	TRBJ1-2	-	TRBD1	CASSPLGQGRNYGYTF	TGTGCCAGCAGCCCCCTGGGACAGGGGAGGAACTATGGCTACACCTTC
TRBV7-9	TRBJ2-1	-	-	CASSLASGAYNEQFF	TGTGCCAGCAGCTTAGCTAGCGGTGCCTACAATGAGCAGTTCTTC
TRBV27	TRBJ2-1	few	-	CASSDYYNEQFF	TGTGCCAGCTCAGACTATTACAATGAGCAGTTCTTC
TRBV19	TRBJ2-1	-	TRBD1	CASSPRQGALTNEQFF	TGTGCCAGTAGTCCCCGACAGGGGGCGCTTACCAATGAGCAGTTCTTC
TRBV7-9	TRBJ1-1	-	-	CASSLGTMNTEAFF	TGTGCCAGCAGCTTAGGAACAATGAACACTGAAGCTTTCTTT
TRBV7-9	TRBJ2-7	-	-	CASTPGGSAGKNEQYF	TGTGCCAGCACCCCTGGGGGATCAGCGGGTAAAAACGAGCAGTACTTC
TRBV27	TRBJ2-1	-	TRBD2	CASSLSWLAEDNEQFF	TGTGCCAGCAGTTTATCGTGGCTAGCGGAAGACAATGAGCAGTTCTTC
TRBV5-8	TRBJ1-3	few	TRBD1	CASSLTLGGQAFSF	TGTGCCAGCAGCTTGACTCTCGGGGGACAGGCTTTCTCTTTT
TRBV14	TRBJ2-1	-	-	CASSPDDRTFTLGNEQFF	TGTGCCAGCAGCCCAGACGACAGGACTTTTACATTGGGCAATGAGCAGTTCTTC
TRBV28	TRBJ2-7	-	TRBD1	CASSAVAGGSYEQYF	TGTGCCAGCAGCGCCGTGGCAGGGGGATCCTACGAGCAGTACTTC
TRBV5-5	TRBJ2-1	-	TRBD1	CATNRGNEQFF	TGTGCCACCAACAGGGGCAATGAGCAGTTCTTC